These 14 T cell receptor beta chains originate from one sample sequenced in a study of CD8 T cells in Susac syndrome. cDNA came from about 0.5 to 1 ug RNA primed by random hexamers. TCRdb re-analysed the immunoSEQ multiplex PCR reads in MiXCR, keeping a single row per CDR3 protein. Of about 150,000 distinct CDR3 sequences in the sample, around 93% were seen once. The specimen sequenced was CD8+ T cells from PBMCs. These receptor sequences come from a human donor with Susac syndrome.

V and J are TRBV20-1 and TRBJ2-7, with 8 bases that match TRBD2. V lost 7 bases to trimming and J lost 3 bases; unmatched junction nucleotides: 8. The CDR3 spans 13 residues. Germline values: CDR1 DFQATT, CDR2 SNEGSKA (reference sequence). CDR3 residues: CSGQRESGYEQYF. The CDR3 DNA is TGCAGTGGCCAGCGGGAGTCGGGCTACGAGCAGTACTTC.

The rearrangement uses TRBV27 and TRBJ1-5; a weak D match, TRBD1 (5 bases). The CDR3 consists of 13 residues. CDR1 and CDR2 from the germline V gene are MNHEY and SMNVEV (reference sequence). V lost 2 bases and J lost 6, with 8 bases in between. CDR3 nucleotide sequence: TGTGCCAGCAGTTTACACGGGACTCAGCCCCAGCATTTT. Translating it yields CASSLHGTQPQHF.

This sequence joins TRBV12-3 or TRBV12-4 and TRBJ2-3; D is unresolved. The length of the CDR3 is 12 residues. V was cut by 7 bases and J by 0 bases, with 5 bases left in between. The CDR3, as DNA: TGTGCCAGCACCGAAAGCACAGATACGCAGTATTTT. Amino acids: CASTESTDTQYF.

The V and J genes are TRBV12-3 or TRBV12-4 and TRBJ2-7, with TRBD2 as a possible D gene (5 bases). Deletions cut 7 bases from V and 8 bases from J, with 15 bases between. The CDR3 consists of 12 residues. This CDR3 reads CASTNSGSKQYF. CDR3 DNA sequence: TGTGCCAGCACCAACAGCGGAAGTAAGCAGTACTTC.

The V gene is TRBV27, the J gene TRBJ2-3; 9 nucleotides line up with TRBD2. V trimming: 5 bases; J trimming: 2 bases; junction bases outside the gene matches: 8. CDR3 size: 16 residues. Germline CDR1 and CDR2: MNHEY and SMNVEV (reference sequence). The CDR3 sequence is CASSPRTSVYTDTQYF. CDR3 in DNA: TGTGCCAGCAGTCCACGGACTAGCGTGTACACAGATACGCAGTATTTT.

The rearrangement uses TRBV27 and TRBJ2-4; TRBD1 agrees at 7 bases. Germline V gene sequence: CDR1 MNHEY, CDR2 SMNVEV (reference sequence). V trimming: 6 bases; J trimming: 2 bases; junction bases outside the gene matches: 7. CDR3 size: 15 residues. CDR3 amino acids: CASRPTQGTKNIQYF. In nucleotides, the CDR3 is TGTGCCAGCAGGCCAACACAGGGGACCAAAAACATTCAGTACTTC.

This chain joins TRBV20-1 and TRBJ1-2; D perhaps matches TRBD1 (6 bases). Germline assignment: CDR1 DFQATT and CDR2 SNEGSKA (reference sequence). Trimming removed 5 bases at V and 4 bases at J, with 14 bases between. The CDR3 runs to 13 residues. The CDR3 protein is CSAEGEDSYGYTF. CDR3 nucleotides: TGCAGTGCTGAGGGGGAAGACAGCTATGGCTACACCTTC.

The chain carries TRBV2 and TRBJ2-2; maybe TRBD2 (5 bases). Deletions cut 8 bases from V and 1 base from J, with 11 bases between. The CDR3 extends over 14 amino acids. Germline CDR1 is SNHLY and CDR2 is FYNNEI. The CDR3 DNA reads as TGTGCCAGCCCTGGTGCGGGGAACACCGGGGAGCTGTTTTTT. This codes for CASPGAGNTGELFF. Full variable domain (rest looked up from reference TRBV2 and TRBJ2-2): EPEVTQTPSHQVTQMGQEVILRCVPISNHLYFYWYRQILGQKVEFLVSFYNNEISEKSEIFDDQFSVERPDGSNFTLKIRSTKLEDSAMYFCASPGAGNTGELFFGEGSRLTVL.

The count of this clonotype is one. The CDR3 region is CASSLHDAPREETQYF. The CDR3 bases are TGTGCCAGCAGCCTACATGACGCCCCCAGGGAAGAGACCCAGTACTTC. This sequence joins TRBV9 and TRBJ2-5; D perhaps matches TRBD1 (5 bases). The germline V gene has CDR1 SGDLS and CDR2 YYNGEE. V was pared by 4 bases and J by 3 bases, with 19 bases between. This CDR3 is built from 16 residues.

The rearrangement uses TRBV9 and TRBJ2-5; 8 nucleotides match TRBD2. Trimming at V came to 0 bases and at J to 5 bases, leaving 6 bases not matched to a gene. The CDR3 runs to 15 residues. Germline V gene sequence: CDR1 SGDLS, CDR2 YYNGEE. CDR3 loop: CASSVGVAGMETQYF. The CDR3, as DNA: TGTGCCAGCAGCGTAGGGGTAGCGGGAATGGAGACCCAGTACTTC.

The rearrangement uses TRBV28 and TRBJ1-1; D unclear. The CDR3 has 14 residues. V was shortened by 8 bases and J by 2 bases, with 15 bases between the two germline ends. CDR1 is MDHEN, CDR2 SYDVKM, per germline. This CDR3 is CASLELGSNTEAFF. CDR3 DNA: TGTGCCAGCCTAGAACTGGGCAGCAACACTGAAGCTTTCTTT.

This chain links TRBV29-1 with TRBJ1-2; TRBD1 agrees at 10 bases. The CDR3 is 12 residues long. J was trimmed by 8 bases and V by 6 bases; bases with no gene match: 6. Per the germline V gene, CDR1 is SQVTM and CDR2 is ANQGSEA. Here the CDR3 reads CSVIRDRGGYTF. Written as DNA, the CDR3 is TGCAGCGTGATCCGGGACAGGGGCGGCTACACCTTC.

The chain recombines TRBV14 with TRBJ2-7; 12 nucleotides agree with TRBD2. Germline values: CDR1 SGHDN, CDR2 FVKESK. This CDR3 comprises 14 residues. V lost 5 bases, J lost 3 bases, and 2 bases stayed unmatched. CDR3 in amino acids: CASSRTSGVYEQYF. The CDR3 bases are TGTGCCAGCAGCAGGACTAGCGGGGTCTACGAGCAGTACTTC.

V is TRBV24-1 and J is TRBJ2-5; unclear D gene. The CDR3 totals 14 residues. V lost 4 bases to trimming and J lost 5 bases, with 13 bases between them. The germline V gene has CDR1 KGHDR and CDR2 SFDVKD. The CDR3 spells CATSEIFDAETQYF. Written as DNA, the CDR3 is TGTGCCACCAGTGAGATTTTTGATGCGGAGACCCAGTACTTC.